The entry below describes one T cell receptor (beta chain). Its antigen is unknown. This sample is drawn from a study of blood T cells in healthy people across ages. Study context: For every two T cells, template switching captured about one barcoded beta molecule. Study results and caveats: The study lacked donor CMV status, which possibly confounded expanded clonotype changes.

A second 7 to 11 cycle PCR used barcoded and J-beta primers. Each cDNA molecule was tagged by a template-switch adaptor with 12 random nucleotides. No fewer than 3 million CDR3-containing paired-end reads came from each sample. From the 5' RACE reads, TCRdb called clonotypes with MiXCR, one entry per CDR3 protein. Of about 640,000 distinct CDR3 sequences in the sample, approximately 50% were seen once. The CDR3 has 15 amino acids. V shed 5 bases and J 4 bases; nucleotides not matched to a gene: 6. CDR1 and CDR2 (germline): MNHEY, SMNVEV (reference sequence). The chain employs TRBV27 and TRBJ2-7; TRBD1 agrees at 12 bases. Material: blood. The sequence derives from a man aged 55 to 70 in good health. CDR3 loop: CASSPGTGGVYEQYF. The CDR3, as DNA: TGTGCCAGCAGTCCCGGGACAGGGGGCGTGTACGAGCAGTACTTC.